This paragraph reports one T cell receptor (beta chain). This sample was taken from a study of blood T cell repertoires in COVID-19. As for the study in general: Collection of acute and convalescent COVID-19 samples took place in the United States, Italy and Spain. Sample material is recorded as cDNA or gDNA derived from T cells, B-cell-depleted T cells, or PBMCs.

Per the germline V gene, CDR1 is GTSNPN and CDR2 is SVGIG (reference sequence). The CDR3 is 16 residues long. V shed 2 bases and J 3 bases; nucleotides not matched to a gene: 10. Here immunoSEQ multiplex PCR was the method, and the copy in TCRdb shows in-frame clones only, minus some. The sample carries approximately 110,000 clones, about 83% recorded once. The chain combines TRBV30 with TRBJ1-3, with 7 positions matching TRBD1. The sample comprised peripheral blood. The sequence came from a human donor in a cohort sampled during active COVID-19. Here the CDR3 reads CAWSTDRFGLGNTIYF. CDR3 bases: TGTGCCTGGAGTACGGACAGGTTCGGGCTTGGAAACACCATATATTTT. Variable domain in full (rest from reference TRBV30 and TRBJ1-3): SQTIHQWPATLVQPVGSPLSLECTVEGTSNPNLYWYRQAAGRGLQLLFYSVGIGQISSEVPQNLSASRPQDRQFILSSKKLLLSDSGFYLCAWSTDRFGLGNTIYFGEGSWLTVV.